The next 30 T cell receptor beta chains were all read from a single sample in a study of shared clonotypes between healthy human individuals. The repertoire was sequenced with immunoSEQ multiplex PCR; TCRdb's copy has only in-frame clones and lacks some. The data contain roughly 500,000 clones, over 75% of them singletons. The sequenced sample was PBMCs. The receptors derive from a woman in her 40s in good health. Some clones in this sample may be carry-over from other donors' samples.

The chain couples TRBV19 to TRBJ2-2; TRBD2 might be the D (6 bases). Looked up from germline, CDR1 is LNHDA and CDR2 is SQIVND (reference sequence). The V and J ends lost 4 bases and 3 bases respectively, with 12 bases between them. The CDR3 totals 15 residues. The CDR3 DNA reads TGTGCCAGTAGTAAATGGGACTTCTACACCGGGGAGCTGTTTTTT. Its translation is CASSKWDFYTGELFF.

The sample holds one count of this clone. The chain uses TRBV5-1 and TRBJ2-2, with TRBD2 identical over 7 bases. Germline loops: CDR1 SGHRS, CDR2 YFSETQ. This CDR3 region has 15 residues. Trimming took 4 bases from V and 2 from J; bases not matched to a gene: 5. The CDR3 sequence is CASSRLADNTGELFF. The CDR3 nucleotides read TGCGCCAGCAGCAGGCTAGCGGACAACACCGGGGAGCTGTTTTTT.

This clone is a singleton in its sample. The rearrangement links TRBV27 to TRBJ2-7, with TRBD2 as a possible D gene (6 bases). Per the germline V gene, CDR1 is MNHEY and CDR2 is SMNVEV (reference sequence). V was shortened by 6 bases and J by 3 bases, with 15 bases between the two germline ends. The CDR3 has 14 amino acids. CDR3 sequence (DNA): TGTGCCAGCAGCCTAGGCCCCGGGGGCTACGAGCAGTACTTC. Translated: CASSLGPGGYEQYF.

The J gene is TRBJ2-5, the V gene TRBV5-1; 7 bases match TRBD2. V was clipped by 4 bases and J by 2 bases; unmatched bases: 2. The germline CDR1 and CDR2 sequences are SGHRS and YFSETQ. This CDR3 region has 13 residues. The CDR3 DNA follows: TGCGCCAGCAGCCGGACTAGGCAAGAGACCCAGTACTTC. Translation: CASSRTRQETQYF.

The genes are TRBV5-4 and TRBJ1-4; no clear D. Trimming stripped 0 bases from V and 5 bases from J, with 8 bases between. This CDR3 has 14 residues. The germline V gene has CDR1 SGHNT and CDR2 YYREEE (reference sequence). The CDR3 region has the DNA TGTGCCAGCAGCTTGGGGGATGCGAATGAAAAACTGTTTTTT. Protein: CASSLGDANEKLFF. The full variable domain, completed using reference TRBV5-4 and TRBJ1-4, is ETGVTQSPTHLIKTRGQQVTLRCSSQSGHNTVSWYQQALGQGPQFIFQYYREEENGRGNFPPRFSGLQFPNYSSELNVNALELDDSALYLCASSLGDANEKLFFGSGTQLSVL.

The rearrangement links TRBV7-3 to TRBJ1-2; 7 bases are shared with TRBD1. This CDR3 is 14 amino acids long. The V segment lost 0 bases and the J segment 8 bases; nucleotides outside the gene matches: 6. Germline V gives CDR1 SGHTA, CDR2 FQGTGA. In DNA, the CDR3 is TGTGCCAGCAGCTTAACGGGACAGTCGGCGGGCTACACCTTC. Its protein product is CASSLTGQSAGYTF.

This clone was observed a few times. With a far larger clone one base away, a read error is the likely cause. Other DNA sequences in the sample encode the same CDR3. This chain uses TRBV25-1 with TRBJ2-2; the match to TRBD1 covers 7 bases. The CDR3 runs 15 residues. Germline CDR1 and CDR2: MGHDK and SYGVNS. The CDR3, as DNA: TGCGCCAGCAGTGAAGGGGCAGGGGGCACCGGGGAGCTGTTTTTT. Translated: CASSEGAGGTGELFF.

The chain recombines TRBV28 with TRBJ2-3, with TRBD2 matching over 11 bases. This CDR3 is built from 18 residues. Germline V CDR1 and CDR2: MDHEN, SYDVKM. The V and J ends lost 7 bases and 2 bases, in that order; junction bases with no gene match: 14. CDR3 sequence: CASTWGKTSGVNTDTQYF. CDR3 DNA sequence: TGTGCCAGCACGTGGGGGAAGACTAGCGGGGTTAACACAGATACGCAGTATTTT.

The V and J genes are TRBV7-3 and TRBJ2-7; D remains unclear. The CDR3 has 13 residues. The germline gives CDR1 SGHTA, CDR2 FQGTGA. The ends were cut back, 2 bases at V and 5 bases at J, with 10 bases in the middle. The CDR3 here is CASSLSGINEQYF. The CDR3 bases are TGTGCCAGCAGCTTATCCGGTATCAACGAGCAGTACTTC.

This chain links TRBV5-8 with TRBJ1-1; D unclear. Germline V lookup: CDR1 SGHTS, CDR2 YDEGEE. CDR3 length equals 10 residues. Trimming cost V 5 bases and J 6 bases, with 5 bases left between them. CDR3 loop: CASSISEAFF. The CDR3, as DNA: TGTGCCAGCAGTATCTCTGAAGCTTTCTTT. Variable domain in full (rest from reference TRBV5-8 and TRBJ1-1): EAGVTQSPTHLIKTRGQQATLRCSPISGHTSVYWYQQALGLGLQFLLWYDEGEERNRGNFPPRFSGRQFPNYSSELNVNALELEDSALYLCASSISEAFFGQGTRLTVV.

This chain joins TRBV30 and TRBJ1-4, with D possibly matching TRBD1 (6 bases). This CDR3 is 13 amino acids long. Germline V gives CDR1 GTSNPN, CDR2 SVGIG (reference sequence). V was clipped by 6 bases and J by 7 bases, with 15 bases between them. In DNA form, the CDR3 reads TGTGCCTGTACTACAGGGTACGGTGAAAAACTGTTTTTT. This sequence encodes CACTTGYGEKLFF.

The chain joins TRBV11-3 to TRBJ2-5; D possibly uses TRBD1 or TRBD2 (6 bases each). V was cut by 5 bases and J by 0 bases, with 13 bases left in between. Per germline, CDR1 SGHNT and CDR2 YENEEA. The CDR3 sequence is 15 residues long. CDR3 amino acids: CASSPGAGNQETQYF. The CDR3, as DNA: TGTGCCAGCAGCCCAGGGGCGGGGAACCAAGAGACCCAGTACTTC. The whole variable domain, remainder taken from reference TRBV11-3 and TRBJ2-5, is EAGVVQSPRYKIIEKKQPVAFWCNPISGHNTLYWYLQNLGQGPELLIRYENEEAVDDSQLPKDRFSAERLKGVDSTLKIQPAELGDSAVYLCASSPGAGNQETQYFGPGTRLLVL.

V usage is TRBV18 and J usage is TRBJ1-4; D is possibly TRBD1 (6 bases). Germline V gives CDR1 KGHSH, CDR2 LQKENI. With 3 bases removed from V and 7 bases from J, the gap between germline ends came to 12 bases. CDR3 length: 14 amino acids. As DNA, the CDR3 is TGTGCCAGCTCACCTCCCGGGGGCGGTGAAAAACTGTTTTTT. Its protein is CASSPPGGGEKLFF.

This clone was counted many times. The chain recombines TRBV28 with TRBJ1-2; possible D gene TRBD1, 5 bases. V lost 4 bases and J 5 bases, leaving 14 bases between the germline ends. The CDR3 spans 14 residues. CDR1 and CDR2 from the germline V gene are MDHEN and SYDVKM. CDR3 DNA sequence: TGTGCCAGCAGTTCGGATGGGGCAGGGTATGGCTACACCTTC. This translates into CASSSDGAGYGYTF.

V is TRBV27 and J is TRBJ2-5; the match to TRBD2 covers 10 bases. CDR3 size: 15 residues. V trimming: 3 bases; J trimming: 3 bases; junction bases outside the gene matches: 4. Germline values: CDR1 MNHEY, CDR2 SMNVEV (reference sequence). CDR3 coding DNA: TGTGCCAGCAGTTTCGGGAGCGGGGGGGAAGAGACCCAGTACTTC. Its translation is CASSFGSGGEETQYF.

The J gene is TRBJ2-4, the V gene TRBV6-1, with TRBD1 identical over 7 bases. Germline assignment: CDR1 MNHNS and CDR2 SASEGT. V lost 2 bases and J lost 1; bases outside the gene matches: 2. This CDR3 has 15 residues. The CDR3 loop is CASSEQQGAKNIQYF. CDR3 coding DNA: TGTGCCAGCAGTGAACAACAGGGGGCCAAAAACATTCAGTACTTC.

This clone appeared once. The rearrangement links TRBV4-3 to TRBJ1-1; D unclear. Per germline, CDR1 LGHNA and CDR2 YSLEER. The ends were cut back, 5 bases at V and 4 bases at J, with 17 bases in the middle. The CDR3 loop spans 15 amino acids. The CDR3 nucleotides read TGCGCCAGCAGCAAAGTGAGCAGTCACCCCACTGAAGCTTTCTTT. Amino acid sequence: CASSKVSSHPTEAFF.

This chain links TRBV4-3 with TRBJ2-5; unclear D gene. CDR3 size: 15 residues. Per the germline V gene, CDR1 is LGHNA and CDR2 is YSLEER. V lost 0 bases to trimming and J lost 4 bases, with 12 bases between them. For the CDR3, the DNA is TGCGCCAGCAGCCAAGACCCGGCGCGGAGAGAGACCCAGTACTTC. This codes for CASSQDPARRETQYF.

As DNA, the CDR3 is TGCGCCAGCAGCTGGGGGACCGGGACTAGCGGTCCCAATGAGCAGTTCTTC. Translation gives CASSWGTGTSGPNEQFF. This chain uses TRBV5-1 with TRBJ2-1; TRBD2 aligns across 11 bases. Unmatched junction bases numbered 11, after V lost 3 bases and J lost 6 bases. CDR1 and CDR2 from the germline V gene are SGHRS and YFSETQ. The CDR3 has 17 amino acids. Together with reference TRBV5-1 and TRBJ2-1, the CDR3 gives the full variable domain: KAGVTQTPRYLIKTRGQQVTLSCSPISGHRSVSWYQQTPGQGLQFLFEYFSETQRNKGNFPGRFSGRQFSNSRSEMNVSTLELGDSALYLCASSWGTGTSGPNEQFFGPGTRLTVL.

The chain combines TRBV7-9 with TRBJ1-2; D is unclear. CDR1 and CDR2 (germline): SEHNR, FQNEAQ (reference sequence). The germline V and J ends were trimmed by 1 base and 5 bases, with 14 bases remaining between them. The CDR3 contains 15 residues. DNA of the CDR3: TGTGCCAGCAGCTTAGGGGCAGGTTTGGGGTATGGCTACACCTTC. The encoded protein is CASSLGAGLGYGYTF.

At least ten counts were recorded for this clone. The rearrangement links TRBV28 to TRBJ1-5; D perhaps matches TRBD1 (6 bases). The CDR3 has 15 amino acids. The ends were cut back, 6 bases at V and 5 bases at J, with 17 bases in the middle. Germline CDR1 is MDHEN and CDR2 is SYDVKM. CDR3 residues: CASRQQGRGDQPQHF. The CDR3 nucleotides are TGTGCCAGCAGACAACAGGGAAGGGGGGATCAGCCCCAGCATTTT.

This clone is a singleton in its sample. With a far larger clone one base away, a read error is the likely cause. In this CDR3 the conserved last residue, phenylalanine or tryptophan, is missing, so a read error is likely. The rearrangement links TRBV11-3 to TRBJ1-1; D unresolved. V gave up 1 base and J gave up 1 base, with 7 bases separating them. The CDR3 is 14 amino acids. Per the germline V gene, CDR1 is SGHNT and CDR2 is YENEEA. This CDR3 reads CASSLGRGNTEAFL. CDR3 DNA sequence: TGTGCCAGCAGCTTAGGTCGAGGGAACACTGAAGCTTTCCTT.

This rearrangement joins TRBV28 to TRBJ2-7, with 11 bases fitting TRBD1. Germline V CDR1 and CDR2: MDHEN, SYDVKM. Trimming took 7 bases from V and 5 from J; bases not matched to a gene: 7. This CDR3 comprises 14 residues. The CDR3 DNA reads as TGTGCCAGCAATTCCGGGACAGGGGGTAACGAGCAGTACTTC. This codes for CASNSGTGGNEQYF.

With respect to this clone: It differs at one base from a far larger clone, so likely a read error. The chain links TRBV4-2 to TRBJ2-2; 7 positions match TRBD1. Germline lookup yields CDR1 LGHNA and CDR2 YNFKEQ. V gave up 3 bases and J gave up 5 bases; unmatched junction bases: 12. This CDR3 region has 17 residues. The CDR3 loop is CASSQARAGQDTGELFF. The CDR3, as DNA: TGTGCCAGCAGCCAGGCACGGGCAGGACAGGATACCGGGGAGCTGTTTTTT.

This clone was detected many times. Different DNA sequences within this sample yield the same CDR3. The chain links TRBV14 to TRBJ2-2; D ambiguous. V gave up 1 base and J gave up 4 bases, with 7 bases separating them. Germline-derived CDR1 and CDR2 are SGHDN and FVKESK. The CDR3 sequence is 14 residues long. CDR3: CASSQVWSTGELFF. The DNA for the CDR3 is TGTGCCAGCAGCCAAGTGTGGAGCACCGGGGAGCTGTTTTTT. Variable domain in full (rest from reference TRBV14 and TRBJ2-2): EAGVTQFPSHSVIEKGQTVTLRCDPISGHDNLYWYRRVMGKEIKFLLHFVKESKQDESGMPNNRFLAERTGGTYSTLKVQPAELEDSGVYFCASSQVWSTGELFFGEGSRLTVL.

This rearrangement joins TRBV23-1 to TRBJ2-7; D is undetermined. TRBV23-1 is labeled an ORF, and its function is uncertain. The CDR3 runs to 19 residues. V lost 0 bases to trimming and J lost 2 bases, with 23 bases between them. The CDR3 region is CASSQSPYRTARKTYEQYF. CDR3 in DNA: TGCGCCAGCAGTCAATCTCCTTATCGAACAGCACGTAAAACCTACGAGCAGTACTTC.

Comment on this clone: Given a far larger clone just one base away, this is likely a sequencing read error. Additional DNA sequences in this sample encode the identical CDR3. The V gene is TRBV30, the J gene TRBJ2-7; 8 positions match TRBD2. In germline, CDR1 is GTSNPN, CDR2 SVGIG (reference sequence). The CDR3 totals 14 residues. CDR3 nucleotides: TGTGCCTGGAGACCACTAGCGGCTACCTACGAGCAGTACTTT. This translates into CAWRPLAATYEQYF.

The CDR3 sequence: CASSPHSYEQYF. In DNA form, the CDR3 reads TGTGCCAGCAGCCCCCACTCCTACGAGCAGTACTTC. The chain employs TRBV28 and TRBJ2-7; D unclear. V shed 6 bases and J shed 0 bases, with 6 bases lying between them. This CDR3 has 12 amino acids. From germline, CDR1 is MDHEN and CDR2 SYDVKM.

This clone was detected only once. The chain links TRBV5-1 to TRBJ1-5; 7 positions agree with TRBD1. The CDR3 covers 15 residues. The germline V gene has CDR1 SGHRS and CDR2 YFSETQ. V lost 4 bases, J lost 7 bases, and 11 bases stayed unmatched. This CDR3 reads CASSLWTGRDQPQHF. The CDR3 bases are TGCGCCAGCAGCCTATGGACAGGCCGGGACCAGCCCCAGCATTTT.

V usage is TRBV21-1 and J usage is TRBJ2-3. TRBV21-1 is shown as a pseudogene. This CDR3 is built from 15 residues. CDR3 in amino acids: CASSKVAPSTDTQYF. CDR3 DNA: TGTGCCAGCAGCAAAGTCGCCCCTAGCACAGATACGCAGTATTTT.